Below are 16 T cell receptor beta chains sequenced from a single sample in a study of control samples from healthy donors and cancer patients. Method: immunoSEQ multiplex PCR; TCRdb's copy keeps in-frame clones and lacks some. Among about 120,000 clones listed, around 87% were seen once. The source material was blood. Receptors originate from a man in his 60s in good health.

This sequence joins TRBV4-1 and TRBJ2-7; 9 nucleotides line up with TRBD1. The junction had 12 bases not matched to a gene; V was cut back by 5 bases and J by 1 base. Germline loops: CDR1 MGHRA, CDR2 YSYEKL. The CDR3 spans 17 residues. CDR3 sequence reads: CASSNPPGTGTSYEQYF. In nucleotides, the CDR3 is TGCGCCAGCAGCAACCCTCCTGGGACAGGGACGTCCTACGAGCAGTACTTC.

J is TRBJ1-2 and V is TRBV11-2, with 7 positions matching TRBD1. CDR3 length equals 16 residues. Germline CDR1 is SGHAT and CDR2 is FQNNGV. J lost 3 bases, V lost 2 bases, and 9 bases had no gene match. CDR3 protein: CASSLSRGRGDYGYTF. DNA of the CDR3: TGTGCCAGCAGCTTAAGTAGGGGCAGGGGGGACTATGGCTACACCTTC. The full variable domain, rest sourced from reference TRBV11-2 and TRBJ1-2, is EAGVAQSPRYKIIEKRQSVAFWCNPISGHATLYWYQQILGQGPKLLIQFQNNGVVDDSQLPKDRFSAERLKGVDSTLKIQPAKLEDSAVYLCASSLSRGRGDYGYTFGSGTRLTVV.

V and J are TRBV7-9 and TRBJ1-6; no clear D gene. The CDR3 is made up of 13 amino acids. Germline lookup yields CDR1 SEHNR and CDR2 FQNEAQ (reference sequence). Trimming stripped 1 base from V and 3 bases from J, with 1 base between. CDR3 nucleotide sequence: TGTGCCAGCAGCTTAGACTATAATTCACCCCTCCACTTT. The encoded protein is CASSLDYNSPLHF.

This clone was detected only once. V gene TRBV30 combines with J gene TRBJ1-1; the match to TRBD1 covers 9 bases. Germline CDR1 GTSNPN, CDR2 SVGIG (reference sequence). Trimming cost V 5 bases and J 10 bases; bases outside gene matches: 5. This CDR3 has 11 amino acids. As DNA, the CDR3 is TGTGCCTGGTCTACAGGGGGCACAGCTTTCTTT. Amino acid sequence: CAWSTGGTAFF.

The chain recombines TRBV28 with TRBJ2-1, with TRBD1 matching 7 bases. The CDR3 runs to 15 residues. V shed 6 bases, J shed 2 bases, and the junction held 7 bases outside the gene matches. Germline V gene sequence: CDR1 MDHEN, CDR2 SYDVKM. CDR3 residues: CASRLLGTAYNEQFF. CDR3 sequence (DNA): TGTGCCAGCAGGCTCTTGGGGACAGCCTACAATGAGCAGTTCTTC.

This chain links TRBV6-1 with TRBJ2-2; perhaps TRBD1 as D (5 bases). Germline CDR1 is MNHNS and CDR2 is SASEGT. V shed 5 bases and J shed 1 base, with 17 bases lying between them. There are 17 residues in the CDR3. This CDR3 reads CASSKDRPPKNTGELFF. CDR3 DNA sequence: TGTGCCAGCAGTAAAGACAGACCTCCTAAGAACACCGGGGAGCTGTTTTTT.

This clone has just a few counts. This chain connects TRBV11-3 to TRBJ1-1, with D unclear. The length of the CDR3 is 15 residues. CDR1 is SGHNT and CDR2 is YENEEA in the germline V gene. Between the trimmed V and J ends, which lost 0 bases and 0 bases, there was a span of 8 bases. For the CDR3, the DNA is TGTGCCAGCAGCTTAGAGGGGAACATGAACACTGAAGCTTTCTTT. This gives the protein CASSLEGNMNTEAFF.

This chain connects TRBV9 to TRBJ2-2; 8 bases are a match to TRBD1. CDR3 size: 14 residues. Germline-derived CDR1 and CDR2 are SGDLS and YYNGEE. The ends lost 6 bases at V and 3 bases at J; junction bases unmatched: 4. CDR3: CASKTQGDTGELFF. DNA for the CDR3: TGTGCCAGCAAAACACAGGGGGACACCGGGGAGCTGTTTTTT.

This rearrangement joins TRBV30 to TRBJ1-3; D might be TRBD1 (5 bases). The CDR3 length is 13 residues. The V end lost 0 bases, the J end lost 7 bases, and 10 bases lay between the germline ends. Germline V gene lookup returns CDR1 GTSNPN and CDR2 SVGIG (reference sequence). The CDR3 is CAWSVGTINTIYF. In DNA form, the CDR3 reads TGTGCCTGGAGTGTTGGGACCATCAACACCATATATTTT.

The CDR3 reads CASHLSGQGINEQFF. CDR3 coding DNA: TGTGCCAGCCACCTCTCCGGACAGGGTATCAATGAGCAGTTCTTC. The rearrangement links TRBV28 to TRBJ2-1; TRBD1 matches at 8 bases. The CDR3 consists of 15 residues. V lost 8 bases to trimming and J lost 6 bases; unmatched junction nucleotides: 12. Germline lookup yields CDR1 MDHEN and CDR2 SYDVKM.

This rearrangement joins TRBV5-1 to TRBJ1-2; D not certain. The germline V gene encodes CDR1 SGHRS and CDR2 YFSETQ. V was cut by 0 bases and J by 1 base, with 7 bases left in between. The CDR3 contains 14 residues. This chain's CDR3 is CASSLASVNYGYTF. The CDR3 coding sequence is TGCGCCAGCAGCTTGGCCTCAGTTAACTATGGCTACACCTTC.

CDR3 amino acids: CASSLLGSSYNEQFF. The CDR3 bases are TGTGCCAGCAGTTTGTTGGGTAGCTCCTACAATGAGCAGTTCTTC. The chain carries TRBV27 and TRBJ2-1; D is uncertain. With 3 bases removed from V and 0 bases from J, the gap between germline ends came to 9 bases. This CDR3 has 15 amino acids. Germline loops: CDR1 MNHEY, CDR2 SMNVEV (reference sequence).

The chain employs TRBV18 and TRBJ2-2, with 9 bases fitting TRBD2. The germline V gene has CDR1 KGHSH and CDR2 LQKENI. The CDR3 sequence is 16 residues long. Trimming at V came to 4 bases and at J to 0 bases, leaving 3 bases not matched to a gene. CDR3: CASSLERGANTGELFF. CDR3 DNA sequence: TGTGCCAGCTCACTAGAGCGGGGGGCGAACACCGGGGAGCTGTTTTTT. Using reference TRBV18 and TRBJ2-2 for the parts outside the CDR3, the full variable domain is NAGVMQNPRHLVRRRGQEARLRCSPMKGHSHVYWYRQLPEEGLKFMVYLQKENIIDESGMPKERFSAEFPKEGPSILRIQQVVRGDSAAYFCASSLERGANTGELFFGEGSRLTVL.

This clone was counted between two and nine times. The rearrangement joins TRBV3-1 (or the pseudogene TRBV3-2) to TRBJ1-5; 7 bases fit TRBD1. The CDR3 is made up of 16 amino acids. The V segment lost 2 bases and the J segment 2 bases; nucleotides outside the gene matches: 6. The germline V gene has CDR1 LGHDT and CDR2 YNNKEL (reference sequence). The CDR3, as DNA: TGTGCCAGCAGCCAATCATCAGGGGGAGGCAATCAGCCCCAGCATTTT. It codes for CASSQSSGGGNQPQHF.

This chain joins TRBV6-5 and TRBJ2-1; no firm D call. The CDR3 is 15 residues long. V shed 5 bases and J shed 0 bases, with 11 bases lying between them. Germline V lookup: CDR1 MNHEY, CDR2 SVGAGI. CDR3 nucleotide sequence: TGTGCCAGCAGTCAAAGCCTGAGCTCCTACAATGAGCAGTTCTTC. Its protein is CASSQSLSSYNEQFF.

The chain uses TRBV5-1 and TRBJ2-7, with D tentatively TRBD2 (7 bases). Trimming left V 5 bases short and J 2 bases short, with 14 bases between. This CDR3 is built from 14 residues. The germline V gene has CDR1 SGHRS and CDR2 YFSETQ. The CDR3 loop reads CASSTGGLTYEQYF. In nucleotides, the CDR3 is TGCGCCAGCAGTACCGGGGGGCTAACCTACGAGCAGTACTTC.